This T cell receptor (beta chain) was captured by sequencing in a study of T cells after yellow fever vaccination. The trim removed 3 bases at V and 5 bases at J, leaving 8 bases unmatched. The CDR3 is made up of 16 amino acids. Each CDR3 protein gets one entry after TCRdb re-called the 5' RACE reads with MiXCR. The table lists 300,000 or so distinct CDR3 sequences, approximately 13% of them singletons, with approximately 0.49% in the top ten. The clonotype comes from a man aged 25 to 45 who received the YFV17D yellow fever vaccine. Material: CD4+ T cells sorted from PBMCs, obtained 45 days after the yellow fever booster vaccination. The chain joins TRBV12-3 or TRBV12-4 to TRBJ2-5, with 11 positions matching TRBD2. Here the CDR3 reads CASSLGGLAAVETQYF. DNA for the CDR3: TGTGCCAGCAGTTTGGGGGGACTAGCGGCAGTGGAGACCCAGTACTTC.